This TCR beta chain was recorded in a study of CD8 T cells in Susac syndrome. With random hexamers, roughly 0.45 to 1 ug RNA was reverse transcribed. TCRdb re-derived calls from the immunoSEQ multiplex PCR reads in MiXCR, one entry per CDR3 protein. Counted here are 160,000 or so distinct CDR3 sequences, 95% occurring once; the ten biggest clones make up about 0.15%. The CDR3 is 15 residues long. Germline values: CDR1 MGHRA, CDR2 YSYEKL. J gave up 3 bases and V 2 bases, and 3 bases lay outside the gene matches. The sample consisted of CD8+ T cells from PBMCs. The chain has TRBV4-1 and TRBJ2-1; 8 nucleotides agree with TRBD1. This receptor was taken from a human donor with multiple sclerosis. The CDR3 DNA reads TGCGCCAGCAGCCAACCCACAGGGGGCTACAATGAGCAGTTCTTC. Translation gives CASSQPTGGYNEQFF.